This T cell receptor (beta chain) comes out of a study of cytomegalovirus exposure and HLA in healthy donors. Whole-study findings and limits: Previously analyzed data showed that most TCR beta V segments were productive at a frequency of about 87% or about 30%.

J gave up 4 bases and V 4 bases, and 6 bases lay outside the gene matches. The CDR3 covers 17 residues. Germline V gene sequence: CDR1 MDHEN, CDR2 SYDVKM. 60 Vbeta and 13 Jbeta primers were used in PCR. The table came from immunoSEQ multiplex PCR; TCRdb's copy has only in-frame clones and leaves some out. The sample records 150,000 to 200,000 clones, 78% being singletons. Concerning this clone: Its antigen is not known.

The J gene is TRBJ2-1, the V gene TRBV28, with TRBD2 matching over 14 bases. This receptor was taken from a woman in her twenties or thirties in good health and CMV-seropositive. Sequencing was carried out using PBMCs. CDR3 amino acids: CASSSFGTSGSYNEQFF. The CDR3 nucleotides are TGTGCCAGCAGTTCCTTCGGGACTAGCGGGAGTTACAATGAGCAGTTCTTC.